The 20 T cell receptor beta chains listed next were all sequenced from one sample in a study of T cells in Graves' hyperthyroidism and ophthalmopathy. The CDR3 regions of TCR beta were amplified from RNA transcripts. The HTBI primer set was used in a first-round RT-PCR of the TCR CDR3. TCRdb redid the calling of the multiplex PCR reads with MiXCR, one entry per CDR3 protein. Of 750,000 to 950,000 distinct CDR3 sequences listed, around 38% are singletons. Material: blood. The source of these receptors is a man aged 18 to 35 with Graves' hyperthyroidism.

This clonotype was seen more than once but under ten times. The chain links TRBV13 to TRBJ2-7; D is ambiguous. The V end was cut by 0 bases, the J end by 1 base, with 10 bases between. Germline values: CDR1 PRHDT, CDR2 FYEKMQ (reference sequence). The CDR3 runs 15 residues. The CDR3 bases are TGTGCCAGCAGCTTAGGCCAGGACGTGTCCTACGAGCAGTACTTC. Protein product: CASSLGQDVSYEQYF. The whole variable domain, filled in from reference TRBV13 and TRBJ2-7, reads AAGVIQSPRHLIKEKRETATLKCYPIPRHDTVYWYQQGPGQDPQFLISFYEKMQSDKGSIPDRFSAQQFSDYHSELNMSSLELGDSALYFCASSLGQDVSYEQYFGPGTRLTVT.

This clonotype was detected only a few times. The chain couples TRBV14 to TRBJ1-3; 7 nucleotides agree with TRBD1. V trimming: 3 bases; J trimming: 2 bases; junction bases outside the gene matches: 7. The germline CDR1 and CDR2 sequences are SGHDN and FVKESK. The CDR3 length is 16 residues. Written as DNA, the CDR3 is TGTGCCAGCAGCCAGGATAACAGGGGTGCTGGAAACACCATATATTTT. Translated: CASSQDNRGAGNTIYF.

This clonotype was found many times. The CDR3 DNA reads as TGCAGCGTTTATCGGGGAGAGACCCAGTACTTC. Translation gives CSVYRGETQYF. The gene calls are TRBV29-1 and TRBJ2-5; D possibly corresponds to TRBD2 (5 bases). V was clipped by 5 bases and J by 4 bases, with 8 bases between them. The CDR3 is 11 amino acids. The germline V gene encodes CDR1 SQVTM and CDR2 ANQGSEA.

A few counts support this clonotype. This rearrangement joins TRBV20-1 to TRBJ2-7, with D maybe TRBD2 (6 bases). V was pared by 0 bases and J by 2 bases, with 11 bases between. The CDR3 loop spans 14 amino acids. Germline V gene lookup returns CDR1 DFQATT and CDR2 SNEGSKA (reference sequence). CDR3 bases: TGCAGTGCTAGAGATTGGGACTTGGCCTACGAGCAGTACTTC. Translation gives CSARDWDLAYEQYF.

The V call is TRBV9, the J call TRBJ2-7, with D possibly matching TRBD1 (6 bases). Germline V gene lookup returns CDR1 SGDLS and CDR2 YYNGEE. V gave up 4 bases and J gave up 0 bases, with 17 bases separating them. The CDR3 sequence is 16 residues long. The CDR3: CASSLKVTGSSYEQYF. The DNA for the CDR3 is TGTGCCAGCAGCTTAAAGGTCACAGGGAGCTCCTACGAGCAGTACTTC.

The V call is TRBV12-5, the J call TRBJ2-7; no clear D gene. The CDR3 sequence is 13 residues long. Germline V CDR1 and CDR2: LGHNT, FRNRAP. V was shortened by 4 bases and J by 2 bases, with 9 bases between the two germline ends. The CDR3 DNA is TGTGCTAGTGGTTCCGGATTAGCCTACGAGCAGTACTTC. It specifies CASGSGLAYEQYF.

The genes are TRBV4-1 and TRBJ2-7, with 11 positions matching TRBD1. Per the germline V gene, CDR1 is MGHRA and CDR2 is YSYEKL. V shed 3 bases and J 2 bases; nucleotides not matched to a gene: 3. The CDR3 has 15 residues. The CDR3 loop reads CASSHGTGGAYEQYF. CDR3 DNA: TGCGCCAGCAGCCACGGGACAGGGGGTGCCTACGAGCAGTACTTC.

This clonotype was picked up a small number of times. This rearrangement joins TRBV9 to TRBJ2-7; possible D gene TRBD2, 5 bases. Germline values: CDR1 SGDLS, CDR2 YYNGEE. V lost 0 bases to trimming and J lost 3 bases, with 10 bases between them. This CDR3 spans 14 amino acids. CDR3 nucleotide sequence: TGTGCCAGCAGCGTAGGAGGGAAGGGCTACGAGCAGTACTTC. It encodes CASSVGGKGYEQYF. Using reference TRBV9 and TRBJ2-7 for the parts outside the CDR3, the full variable domain is DSGVTQTPKHLITATGQRVTLRCSPRSGDLSVYWYQQSLDQGLQFLIQYYNGEERAKGNILERFSAQQFPDLHSELNLSSLELGDSALYFCASSVGGKGYEQYFGPGTRLTVT.

J is TRBJ1-3 and V is TRBV9; tentative D call: TRBD1 (5 bases). CDR1 and CDR2 from the germline V gene are SGDLS and YYNGEE. Trimming removed 4 bases from V and 5 bases from J, with 25 bases in between. The CDR3 sequence is 18 residues long. The CDR3 loop is CASSPRGEANGARNTIYF. CDR3 coding DNA: TGTGCCAGCAGCCCCCGGGGAGAGGCCAACGGGGCTCGAAACACCATATATTTT.

The V and J genes are TRBV20-1 and TRBJ1-1; 7 nucleotides line up with TRBD1. The J segment lost 0 bases and the V segment lost 4 bases, leaving 5 bases of the junction unmatched. Germline V gene lookup returns CDR1 DFQATT and CDR2 SNEGSKA (reference sequence). The CDR3 covers 14 residues. The CDR3: CSATRGRMNTEAFF. CDR3 nucleotide sequence: TGCAGTGCTACTAGGGGGCGCATGAACACTGAAGCTTTCTTT.

V usage is TRBV29-1 and J usage is TRBJ2-6; D is perhaps TRBD2 (5 bases). This CDR3 spans 14 amino acids. Germline V gives CDR1 SQVTM, CDR2 ANQGSEA. Deletions cut 8 bases from V and 0 bases from J, with 11 bases between. The CDR3 DNA reads as TGCAGCTTTGGGAGATACTCTGGGGCCAACGTCCTGACTTTC. Residues: CSFGRYSGANVLTF. Complete variable domain (other parts from reference TRBV29-1 and TRBJ2-6): SAVISQKPSRDICQRGTSLTIQCQVDSQVTMMFWYRQQPGQSLTLIATANQGSEATYESGFVIDKFPISRPNLTFSTLTVSNMSPEDSSIYLCSFGRYSGANVLTFGAGSRLTVL.

About this clonotype itself: One junction end disagrees with the germline gene, perhaps due to a read error. The V gene is TRBV19, the J gene TRBJ2-7, with TRBD1 matching over 7 bases. This CDR3 spans 15 amino acids. Germline lookup yields CDR1 LNHDA and CDR2 SQIVND (reference sequence). The CDR3, as DNA: TGTGCCAGTAGTATAGATCCGGGACAGACCTACGAGCAGTGCTTC. Protein product: CASSIDPGQTYEQCF.

At least ten counts were recorded for this clonotype. The rearrangement links TRBV29-1 to TRBJ2-2; 8 bases fit TRBD1. The CDR3 has 14 amino acids. Germline V gives CDR1 SQVTM, CDR2 ANQGSEA. V was pared by 6 bases and J by 1 base, with 4 bases of the junction left unmatched. CDR3 sequence reads: CSVDRDGNTGELFF. The DNA for the CDR3 is TGCAGCGTGGACAGGGACGGGAACACCGGGGAGCTGTTTTTT.

In its sample, this clonotype was seen a few times. The chain is built from TRBV7-9 and TRBJ2-7, with D tentatively TRBD1 (5 bases). The CDR3 sequence is 13 residues long. The V end lost 2 bases, the J end lost 5 bases, and 10 bases lay between the germline ends. Germline values: CDR1 SEHNR, CDR2 FQNEAQ (reference sequence). The CDR3 is CASSLIDSHEQYF. CDR3 coding DNA: TGTGCCAGCAGCTTAATAGACAGTCACGAGCAGTACTTC.

The chain uses TRBV10-3 and TRBJ2-5; TRBD1 matches at 9 bases. J lost 0 bases, V lost 9 bases, and 2 bases had no gene match. This CDR3 region has 13 residues. Germline V gives CDR1 ENHRY, CDR2 SYGVKD. The chain's CDR3 is CAIGTGHQETQYF. DNA for the CDR3: TGTGCCATAGGGACAGGGCACCAAGAGACCCAGTACTTC.

The V and J genes are TRBV19 and TRBJ2-7; D not certain. Trimming took 9 bases from V and 4 from J, leaving 16 bases between them. Per the germline V gene, CDR1 is LNHDA and CDR2 is SQIVND (reference sequence). The CDR3 has 13 residues. The CDR3: CARSAAGSYEQYF. CDR3 DNA sequence: TGTGCCAGAAGTGCCGCCGGATCATACGAGCAGTACTTC. Full variable domain (outside the CDR3, taken from reference TRBV19 and TRBJ2-7): DGGITQSPKYLFRKEGQNVTLSCEQNLNHDAMYWYRQDPGQGLRLIYYSQIVNDFQKGDIAEGYSVSREKKESFPLTVTSAQKNPTAFYLCARSAAGSYEQYFGPGTRLTVT.

Of note for this clonotype: This is likely a read error, given that the CDR3 carries no conserved phenylalanine or tryptophan at its end. This sequence joins TRBV5-6 and TRBJ1-1; D is ambiguous. This CDR3 region has 13 residues. V shed 3 bases and J shed 3 bases, with 9 bases lying between them. Germline assignment: CDR1 SGHDT and CDR2 YYEEEE. CDR3 nucleotides: TGTGCCAGCAGCTGGGTGAGGGACACTGAAGCTTTCCTT. This encodes CASSWVRDTEAFL.

The chain uses TRBV14 and TRBJ2-2, with unresolved D. CDR3 length equals 14 residues. Trimming stripped 1 base from V and 2 bases from J, with 5 bases between. The germline CDR1 and CDR2 sequences are SGHDN and FVKESK. CDR3 sequence (DNA): TGTGCCAGCAGCCAAGCGGTCAACACCGGGGAGCTGTTTTTT. Its protein product is CASSQAVNTGELFF.

This clonotype was counted between two and nine times. The rearrangement uses TRBV6-5 and TRBJ2-7; D gene uncertain. Germline CDR1 is MNHEY and CDR2 is SVGAGI. The V and J ends lost 0 bases and 2 bases respectively, with 14 bases between them. This CDR3 has 16 residues. CDR3 in amino acids: CASSYSKAEITYEQYF. The DNA for the CDR3 is TGTGCCAGCAGTTACTCGAAGGCAGAGATAACCTACGAGCAGTACTTC.

This clonotype was detected ten times or more. V usage is TRBV10-3 and J usage is TRBJ2-5; D may be TRBD2 (5 bases). The ends were cut back, 10 bases at V and 5 bases at J, with 11 bases in the middle. Germline CDR1 reads ENHRY; CDR2 reads SYGVKD. The CDR3 is made up of 11 amino acids. CDR3 DNA sequence: TGTGCCACCTCATGGGAGGAGACCCAGTACTTC. It is translated as CATSWEETQYF.